This T cell receptor (beta chain) was sequenced during a study of blood T cell repertoires in COVID-19. Study information: The United States, Italy and Spain provided the acute and convalescent COVID-19 samples. Nucleic acid was either cDNA or gDNA, and it came from T cells, B-cell-depleted T cells, or PBMCs.

Per the authors' pipeline: Amplification from reference gene primers served as the basis for estimated nucleated cell counts. Only in-frame clones appear in the TCRdb table, and some are missing; sequencing was by immunoSEQ multiplex PCR. From that table come the V and J calls and clone size; the DNA was used to work out D and trimming. The table lists 200,000 to 300,000 clones, approximately 80% of them singletons. Germline V gene lookup returns CDR1 SEHNR and CDR2 FQNEAQ (reference sequence). Trimming shortened V by 3 bases and J by 4 bases, and 15 bases separated the two germline ends. The CDR3 has 15 residues.

This TCR derives from a human donor in a cohort sampled during active COVID-19. This chain connects TRBV7-9 to TRBJ1-1, with D perhaps TRBD1 (6 bases). Sequenced material: peripheral blood. The CDR3 nucleotides read TGTGCCAGCAGCTTCGGGGGGGCCAAAGCCACTGAAGCTTTCTTT. It encodes CASSFGGAKATEAFF.